This T cell receptor beta chain appears in the sequencing data of a study of Ad26.COV2.S vaccination and SARS-CoV-2 variants (dated by TCRdb to about 2021). Notes on the research overall: Vaccine-arm donors were drawn from COV1001, a multicentre, randomized, double-blind, placebo-controlled phase I-IIa trial of Ad26.COV2.S in healthy adults. Ad26.COV2.S was administered intramuscularly at 5 x 10^10 or 1 x 10^11 viral particles, either as a single shot or as two shots given 56 days apart. TCRbeta repertoire sequencing served as the tool for gauging how specific and how broad the SARS-CoV-2-reactive T cell receptors were following Ad26.COV2.S vaccination. The TCR-sequenced set comprised approximately 32 samples: approximately 19 Ad26.COV2.S vaccine recipients, 5 placebo recipients and 8 SARS-CoV-2 convalescent individuals. Participants in the trial were split at random into five groups of five each, receiving low-dose or high-dose Ad26.COV2.S once or twice, or else placebo on both occasions. Investigators did not know the trial group allocation while performing experiments and assessing outcomes. General study outcomes and caveats: Substantial breadth of spike-specific CD8+ and CD4+ T cell responses was reported after vaccination. The study was not powered for comparison of responses between vaccine doses or regimens. The authors noted that the TCR breadth and depth analyses may have underestimated total T cell responses. Compared with placebo recipients, Ad26.COV2.S recipients showed higher spike-specific TCR breadth (P = 0.0014). Non-spike TCR breadth was comparable between vaccine and placebo recipients, consistent with the vaccine containing only spike.

This clone was found a few times. The clone's antigen remains unknown. The input lacks base qualities; no much larger clone sits a single base away. The immunoSEQ Assay was the method used to sequence TCRbeta CDR3 regions. After extraction, genomic DNA underwent amplification by bias-controlled multiplex PCR, followed by high-throughput sequencing. The paper's data handling went like this. To quantify the absolute abundance of every unique TCRbeta CDR3 region, sequences were collapsed and filtered. T cell fraction was estimated by normalizing TCRbeta template counts to usable DNA, with usable DNA measured through amplification of reference genes found in all nucleated cells. Repertoire TCRs were annotated as SARS-CoV-2-specific when V gene, CDR3 amino acid sequence and J gene were exactly matched to a known reactive TCR set. MIRA supplied the reference SARS-CoV-2 TCR set, which was filtered for enrichment in COVID-19-positive ImmuneCODE repertoires so that public or cross-reactive TCRs were removed. Based on the MIRA antigens, annotated TCRs were further analysed at the level of specific ORF or position within ORF. Breadth was defined as the number of annotated unique rearrangements divided by the total number of unique productive rearrangements, and depth was defined as the summed frequency of the annotated unique rearrangements. Two-sided Wilcoxon rank-sum tests were applied when comparing TCR breadth between groups. This immuneACCESS table, as held by TCRdb, lists in-frame sequences with V and J called but not all clones. Of the missing ones, under half trace to an unresolved V gene in checked studies; the others have no known cause. Clone size and the V and J calls come from that table; the DNA yielded D and trimming. The sample includes nearly 400,000 clones, with about 88% observed a single time. 1.5% to 2% of the sample comes from the top ten.

The sample's treatment or condition, from its label and the paper: about 20 received Ad26.COV2.S at low or high dose, single or two shots; several received placebo; per-sample allocation not given. For vaccine and placebo recipients, the sequenced repertoires came from samples collected on day 63 after the first injection. Between 29 July and 7 August 2020, Cohort 1b enrolled about 27 adults aged 18-55 years at one site in Boston, USA. Ad26.COV2.S consisted of a replication-incompetent adenovirus type 26 vector by which a prefusion-stabilized SARS-CoV-2 spike protein from the original Wuhan strain was expressed. The receptor comes from a person aged 18-65 years who received the Ad26.COV2.S COVID-19 vaccine or a placebo. Specimen: peripheral blood, collected in a trial of Ad26.COV2.S vaccine versus placebo.

The CDR3 loop reads CASIRGGSTFF. In nucleotides, the sequence is TGTGCCAGCATCCGGGGGGGCTCTACTTTCTTT. Recombination linked TRBV6-5 to TRBJ1-1, with a tentative D gene TRBD1 over 6 matching bases. At the junction V is shortened by 7 bases and J by 12 bases, with 15 bases in between. CDR1 is given as MNHEY and CDR2 as SVGAGI, both from the germline V gene. From the cysteine through the phenylalanine, the CDR3 covers 11 amino acids. Left in the record is the CDR3 DNA by itself, 33 bases read in frame from the first base.